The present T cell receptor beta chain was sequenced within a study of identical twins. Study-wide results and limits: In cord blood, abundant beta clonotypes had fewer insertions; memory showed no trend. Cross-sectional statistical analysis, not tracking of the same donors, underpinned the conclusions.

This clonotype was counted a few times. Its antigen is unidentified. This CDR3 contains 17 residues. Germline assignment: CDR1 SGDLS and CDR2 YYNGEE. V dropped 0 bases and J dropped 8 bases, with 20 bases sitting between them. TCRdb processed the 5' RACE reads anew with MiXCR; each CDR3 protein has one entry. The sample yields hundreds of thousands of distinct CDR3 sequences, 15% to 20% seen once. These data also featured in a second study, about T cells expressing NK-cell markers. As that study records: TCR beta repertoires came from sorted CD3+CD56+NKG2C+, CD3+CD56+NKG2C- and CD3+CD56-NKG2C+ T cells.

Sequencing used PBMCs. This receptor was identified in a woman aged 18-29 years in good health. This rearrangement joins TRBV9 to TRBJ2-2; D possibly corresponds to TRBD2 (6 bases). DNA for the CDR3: TGTGCCAGCAGCGTAGTTAGGGAGGATTCACCTTTGGGGGAGCTGTTTTTT. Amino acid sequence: CASSVVREDSPLGELFF.